This T cell receptor (beta chain) emerged from a study of lung T cells in sarcoidosis with Löfgren's syndrome. J lost 5 bases, V lost 2 bases, and 5 bases had no gene match. The CDR3 is 14 residues long. Germline CDR1 reads KGHSH; CDR2 reads LQKENI. TCRdb called the reads again in MiXCR, with one record for every CDR3 protein. The table shows 55,000 to 80,000 distinct CDR3 sequences, with less than 25% occurring only once. The sequenced material came from CD4+ T cells from PBMCs. The J gene is TRBJ1-1, the V gene TRBV18, with 7 bases lining up with TRBD1. The sequence derives from a human donor with sarcoidosis (Löfgren's syndrome or another form), or a control subject (not recorded which). In nucleotides, the CDR3 is TGTGCCAGCTCACCAAAGGAACAGGGGACTGAAGCTTTCTTT. Translating it yields CASSPKEQGTEAFF.